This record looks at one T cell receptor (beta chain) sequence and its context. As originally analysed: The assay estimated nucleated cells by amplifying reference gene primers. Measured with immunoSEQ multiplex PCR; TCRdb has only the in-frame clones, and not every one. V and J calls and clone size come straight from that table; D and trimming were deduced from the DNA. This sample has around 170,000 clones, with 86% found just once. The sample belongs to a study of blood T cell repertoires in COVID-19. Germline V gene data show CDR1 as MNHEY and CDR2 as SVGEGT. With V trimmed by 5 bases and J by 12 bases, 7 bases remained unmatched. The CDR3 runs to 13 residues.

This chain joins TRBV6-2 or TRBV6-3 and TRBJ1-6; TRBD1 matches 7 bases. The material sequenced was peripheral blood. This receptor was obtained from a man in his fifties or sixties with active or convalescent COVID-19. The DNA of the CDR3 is TGTGCCAGCAGTCGACAGGGCCGGTTACCCCTCCACTTT. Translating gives CASSRQGRLPLHF.